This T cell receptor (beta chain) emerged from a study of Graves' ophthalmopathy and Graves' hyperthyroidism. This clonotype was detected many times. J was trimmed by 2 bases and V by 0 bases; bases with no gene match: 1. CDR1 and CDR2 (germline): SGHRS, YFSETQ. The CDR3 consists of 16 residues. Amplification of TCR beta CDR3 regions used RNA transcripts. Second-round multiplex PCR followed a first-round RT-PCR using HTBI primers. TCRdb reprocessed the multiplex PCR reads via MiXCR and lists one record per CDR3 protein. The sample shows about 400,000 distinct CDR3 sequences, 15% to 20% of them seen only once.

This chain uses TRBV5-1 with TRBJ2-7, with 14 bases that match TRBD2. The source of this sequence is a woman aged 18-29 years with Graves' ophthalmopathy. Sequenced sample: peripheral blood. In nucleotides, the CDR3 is TGCGCCAGCAGCTTGGTGACTAGCGGGAGGGCCTACGAGCAGTACTTC. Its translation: CASSLVTSGRAYEQYF.